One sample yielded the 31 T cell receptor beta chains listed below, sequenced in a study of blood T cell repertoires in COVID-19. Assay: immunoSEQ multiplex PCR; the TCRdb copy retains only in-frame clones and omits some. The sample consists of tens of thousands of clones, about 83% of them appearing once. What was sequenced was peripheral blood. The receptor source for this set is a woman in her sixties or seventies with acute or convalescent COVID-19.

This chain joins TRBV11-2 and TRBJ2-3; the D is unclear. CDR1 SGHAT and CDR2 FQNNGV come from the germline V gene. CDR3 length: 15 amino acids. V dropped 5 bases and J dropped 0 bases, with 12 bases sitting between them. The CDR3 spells CASSLTRLSTDTQYF. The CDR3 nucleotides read TGTGCCAGCAGCCTTACACGATTAAGCACAGATACGCAGTATTTT.

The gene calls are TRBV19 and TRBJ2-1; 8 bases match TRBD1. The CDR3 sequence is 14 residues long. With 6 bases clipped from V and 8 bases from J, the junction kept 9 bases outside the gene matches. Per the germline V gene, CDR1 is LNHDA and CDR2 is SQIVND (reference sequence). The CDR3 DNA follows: TGTGCCAGTAGCCAACAGGGGGAATCCGATGAGCAGTTCTTC. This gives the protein CASSQQGESDEQFF.

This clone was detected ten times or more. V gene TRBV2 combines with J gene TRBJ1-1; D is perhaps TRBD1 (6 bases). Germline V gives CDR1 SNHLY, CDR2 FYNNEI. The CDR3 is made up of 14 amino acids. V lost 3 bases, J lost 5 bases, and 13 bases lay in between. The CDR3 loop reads CASSEHRVRTEAFF. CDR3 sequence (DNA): TGTGCCAGCAGTGAGCACAGGGTAAGGACTGAAGCTTTCTTT.

This chain's CDR3 is CASRTGGEEGNTEAFF. CDR3 DNA: TGCGCCAGCAGGACAGGGGGCGAGGAGGGGAACACTGAAGCTTTCTTT. The rearrangement links TRBV5-1 to TRBJ1-1; 10 bases are shared with TRBD1. The CDR3 loop spans 16 amino acids. CDR1 and CDR2 (germline): SGHRS, YFSETQ. Trimming took 5 bases from V and 1 from J; bases not matched to a gene: 8.

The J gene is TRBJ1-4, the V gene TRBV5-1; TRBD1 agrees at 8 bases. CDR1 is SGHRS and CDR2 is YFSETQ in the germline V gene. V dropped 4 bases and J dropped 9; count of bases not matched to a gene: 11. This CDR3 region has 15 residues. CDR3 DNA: TGCGCCAGCAGCCTTGGACAGGGAGATTCACAAAAACTGTTTTTT. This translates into CASSLGQGDSQKLFF.

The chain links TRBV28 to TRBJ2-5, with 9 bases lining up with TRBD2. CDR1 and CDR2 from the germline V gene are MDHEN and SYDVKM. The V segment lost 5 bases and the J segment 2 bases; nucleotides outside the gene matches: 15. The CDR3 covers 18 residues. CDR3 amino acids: CASSPLAIAGEFQETQYF. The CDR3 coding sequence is TGTGCCAGCAGTCCTCTGGCAATAGCGGGGGAATTTCAAGAGACCCAGTACTTC. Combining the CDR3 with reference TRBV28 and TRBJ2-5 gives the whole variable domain DVKVTQSSRYLVKRTGEKVFLECVQDMDHENMFWYRQDPGLGLRLIYFSYDVKMKEKGDIPEGYSVSREKKERFSLILESASTNQTSMYLCASSPLAIAGEFQETQYFGPGTRLLVL.

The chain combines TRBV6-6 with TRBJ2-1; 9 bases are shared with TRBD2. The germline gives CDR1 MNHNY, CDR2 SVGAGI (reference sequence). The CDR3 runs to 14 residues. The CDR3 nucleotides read TGTGCAAGCCGGCTAGCGGGAACCTACAATGAGCAGTTCTTC. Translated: CASRLAGTYNEQFF.

This chain's CDR3 is CASSYSIIPTDNEQFF. The DNA for the CDR3 is TGTGCCAGCAGTTACTCGATTATTCCTACTGACAATGAGCAGTTCTTC. The chain employs TRBV6-5 and TRBJ2-1; no clear D. Germline V gene lookup returns CDR1 MNHEY and CDR2 SVGAGI. V was pared by 0 bases and J by 5 bases, with 14 bases between. This CDR3 spans 16 amino acids.

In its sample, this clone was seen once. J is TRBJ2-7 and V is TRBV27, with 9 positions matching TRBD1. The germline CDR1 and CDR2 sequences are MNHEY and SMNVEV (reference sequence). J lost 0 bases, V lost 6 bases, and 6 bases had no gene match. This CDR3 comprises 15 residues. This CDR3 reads CASRPGTGSSYEQYV. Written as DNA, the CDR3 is TGTGCCAGCAGGCCTGGGACAGGGAGCTCCTACGAGCAGTACGTC.

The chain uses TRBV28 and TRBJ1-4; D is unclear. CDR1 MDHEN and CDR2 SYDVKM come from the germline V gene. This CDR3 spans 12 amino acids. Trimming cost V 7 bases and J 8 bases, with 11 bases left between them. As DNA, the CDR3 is TGTGCCAGCACCCTTAATTTCGAAAAACTGTTTTTT. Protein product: CASTLNFEKLFF. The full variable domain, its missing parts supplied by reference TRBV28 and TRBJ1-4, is DVKVTQSSRYLVKRTGEKVFLECVQDMDHENMFWYRQDPGLGLRLIYFSYDVKMKEKGDIPEGYSVSREKKERFSLILESASTNQTSMYLCASTLNFEKLFFGSGTQLSVL.

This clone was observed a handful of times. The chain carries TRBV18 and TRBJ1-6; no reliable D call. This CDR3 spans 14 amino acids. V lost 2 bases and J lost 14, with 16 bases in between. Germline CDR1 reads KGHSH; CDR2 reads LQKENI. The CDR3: CASSPDGGRQSLHF. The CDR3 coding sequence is TGTGCCAGCTCACCAGACGGAGGGCGGCAATCCCTCCACTTT.

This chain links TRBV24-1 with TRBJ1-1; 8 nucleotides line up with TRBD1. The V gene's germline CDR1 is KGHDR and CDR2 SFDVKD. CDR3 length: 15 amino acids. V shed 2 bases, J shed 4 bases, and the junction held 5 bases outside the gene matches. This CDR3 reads CATSDSRGLFTEAFF. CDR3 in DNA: TGTGCCACCAGTGATTCCAGGGGGCTCTTCACTGAAGCTTTCTTT.

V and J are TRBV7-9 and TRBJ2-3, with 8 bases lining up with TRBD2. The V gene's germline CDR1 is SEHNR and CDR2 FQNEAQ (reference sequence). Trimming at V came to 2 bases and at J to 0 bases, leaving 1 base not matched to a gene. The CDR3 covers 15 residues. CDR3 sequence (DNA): TGTGCCAGCAGCTTAACTAGCGGCAGCACAGATACGCAGTATTTT. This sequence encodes CASSLTSGSTDTQYF. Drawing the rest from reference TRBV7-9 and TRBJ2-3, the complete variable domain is DTGVSQNPRHKITKRGQNVTFRCDPISEHNRLYWYRQTLGQGPEFLTYFQNEAQLEKSRLLSDRFSAERPKGSFSTLEIQRTEQGDSAMYLCASSLTSGSTDTQYFGPGTRLTVL.

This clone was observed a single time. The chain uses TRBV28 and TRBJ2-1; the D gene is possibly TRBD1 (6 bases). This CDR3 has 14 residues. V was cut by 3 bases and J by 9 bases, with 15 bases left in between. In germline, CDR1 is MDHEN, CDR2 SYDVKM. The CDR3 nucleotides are TGTGCCAGCAGTTTTCCGCACAGGGTCGGTGAGCAGTTCTTC. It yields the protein CASSFPHRVGEQFF.

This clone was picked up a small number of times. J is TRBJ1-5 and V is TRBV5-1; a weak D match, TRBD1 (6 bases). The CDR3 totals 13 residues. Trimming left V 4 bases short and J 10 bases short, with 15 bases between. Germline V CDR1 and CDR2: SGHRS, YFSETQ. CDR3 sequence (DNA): TGCGCCAGCAGCCCGACAGGAGTGGAACCCCAGCATTTT. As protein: CASSPTGVEPQHF. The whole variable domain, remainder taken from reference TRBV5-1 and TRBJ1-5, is KAGVTQTPRYLIKTRGQQVTLSCSPISGHRSVSWYQQTPGQGLQFLFEYFSETQRNKGNFPGRFSGRQFSNSRSEMNVSTLELGDSALYLCASSPTGVEPQHFGDGTRLSIL.

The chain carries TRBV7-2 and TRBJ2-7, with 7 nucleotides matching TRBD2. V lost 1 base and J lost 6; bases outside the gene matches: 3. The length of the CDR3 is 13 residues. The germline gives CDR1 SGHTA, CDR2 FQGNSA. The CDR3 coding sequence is TGTGCCAGCAGCTTAGAGGCTAGCGGCGAGCAGTACGTC. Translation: CASSLEASGEQYV.

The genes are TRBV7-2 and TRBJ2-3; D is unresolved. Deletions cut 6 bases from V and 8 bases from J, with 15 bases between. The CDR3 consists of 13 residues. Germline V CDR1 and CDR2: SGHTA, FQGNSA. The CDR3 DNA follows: TGTGCCAGCAGGAATACTGGGCTCGGTACGCAGTATTTT. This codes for CASRNTGLGTQYF.

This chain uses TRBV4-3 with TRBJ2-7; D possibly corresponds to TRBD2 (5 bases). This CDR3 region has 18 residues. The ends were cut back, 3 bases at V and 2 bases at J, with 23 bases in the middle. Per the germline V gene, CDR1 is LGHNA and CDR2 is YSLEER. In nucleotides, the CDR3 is TGCGCCAGCAGCCATAAAAGACCGGCTATAGCGAAGCCCTACGAGCAGTACGTC. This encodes CASSHKRPAIAKPYEQYV.

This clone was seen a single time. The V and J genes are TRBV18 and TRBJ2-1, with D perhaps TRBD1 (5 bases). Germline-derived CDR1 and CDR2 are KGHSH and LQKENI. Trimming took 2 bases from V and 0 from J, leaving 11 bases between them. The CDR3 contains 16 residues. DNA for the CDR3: TGTGCCAGCTCACCAGGGCAGGGCTTCTCCTACAATGAGCAGTTCTTC. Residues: CASSPGQGFSYNEQFF.

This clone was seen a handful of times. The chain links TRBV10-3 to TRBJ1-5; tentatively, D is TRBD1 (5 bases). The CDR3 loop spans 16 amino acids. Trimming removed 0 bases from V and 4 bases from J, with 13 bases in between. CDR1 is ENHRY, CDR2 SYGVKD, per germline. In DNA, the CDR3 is TGTGCCATCAGTGAGTCGTTGGGGGGTGGGAATCAGCCCCAGCATTTT. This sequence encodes CAISESLGGGNQPQHF.

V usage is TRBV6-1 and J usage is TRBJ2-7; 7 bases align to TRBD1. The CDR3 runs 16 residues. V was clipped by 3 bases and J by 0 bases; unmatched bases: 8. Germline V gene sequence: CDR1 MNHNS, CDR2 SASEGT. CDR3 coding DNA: TGTGCCAGCAGTGATCCCGGGACAGCAAGCTCCTACGAGCAGTACGTC. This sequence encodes CASSDPGTASSYEQYV.

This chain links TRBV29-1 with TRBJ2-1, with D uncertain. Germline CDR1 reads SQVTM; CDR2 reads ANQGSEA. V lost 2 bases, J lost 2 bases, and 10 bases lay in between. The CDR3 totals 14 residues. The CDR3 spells CSVEMAPTYNEQFF. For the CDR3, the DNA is TGCAGCGTTGAAATGGCTCCGACCTACAATGAGCAGTTCTTC.

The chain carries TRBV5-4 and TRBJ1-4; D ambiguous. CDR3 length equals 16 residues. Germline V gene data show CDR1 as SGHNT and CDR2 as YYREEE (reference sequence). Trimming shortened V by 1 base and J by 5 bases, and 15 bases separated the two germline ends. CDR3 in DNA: TGTGCCAGCAGCTTGCCAAATCCCCGGGGAAATGAAAAACTGTTTTTT. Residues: CASSLPNPRGNEKLFF.

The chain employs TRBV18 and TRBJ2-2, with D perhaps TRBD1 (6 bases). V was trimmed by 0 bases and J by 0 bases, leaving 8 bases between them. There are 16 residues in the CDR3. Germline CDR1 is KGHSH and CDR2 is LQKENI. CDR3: CASSPPTGPNTGELFF. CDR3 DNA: TGTGCCAGCTCACCACCGACAGGACCGAACACCGGGGAGCTGTTTTTT. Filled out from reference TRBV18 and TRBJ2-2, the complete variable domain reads NAGVMQNPRHLVRRRGQEARLRCSPMKGHSHVYWYRQLPEEGLKFMVYLQKENIIDESGMPKERFSAEFPKEGPSILRIQQVVRGDSAAYFCASSPPTGPNTGELFFGEGSRLTVL.

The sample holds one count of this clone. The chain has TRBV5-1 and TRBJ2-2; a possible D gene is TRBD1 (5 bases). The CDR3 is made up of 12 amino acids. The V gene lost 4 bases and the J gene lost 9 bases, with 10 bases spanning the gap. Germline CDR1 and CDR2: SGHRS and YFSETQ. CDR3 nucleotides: TGCGCCAGCAGCCCGACAGATAGGGAGCTGTTTTTT. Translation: CASSPTDRELFF.

The CDR3 loop is CSVDSIDGTGIVLYGYTF. The CDR3 region has the DNA TGCAGCGTTGATTCGATTGACGGGACAGGGATCGTTCTCTATGGCTACACCTTC. V gene TRBV29-1 combines with J gene TRBJ1-2, with 9 bases lining up with TRBD1. In germline, CDR1 is SQVTM, CDR2 ANQGSEA. Trimming at V came to 3 bases and at J to 4 bases, leaving 18 bases not matched to a gene. The CDR3 sequence is 18 residues long. The variable domain in full, completed from reference TRBV29-1 and TRBJ1-2, reads SAVISQKPSRDICQRGTSLTIQCQVDSQVTMMFWYRQQPGQSLTLIATANQGSEATYESGFVIDKFPISRPNLTFSTLTVSNMSPEDSSIYLCSVDSIDGTGIVLYGYTFGSGTRLTVV.

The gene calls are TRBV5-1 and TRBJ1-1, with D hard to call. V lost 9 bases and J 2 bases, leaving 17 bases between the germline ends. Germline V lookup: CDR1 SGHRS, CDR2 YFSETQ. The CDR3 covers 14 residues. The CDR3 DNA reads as TGCGCCACCAGTATGGCGGATTCTAACACTGAAGCTTTCTTT. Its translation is CATSMADSNTEAFF.

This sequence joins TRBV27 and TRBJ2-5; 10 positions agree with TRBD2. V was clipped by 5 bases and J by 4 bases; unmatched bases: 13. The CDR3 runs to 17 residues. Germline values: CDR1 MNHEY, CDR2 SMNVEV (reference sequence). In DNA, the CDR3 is TGTGCCAGCAGTGCTCTAGCGGGAGTCAACGCGGTAGAGACCCAGTACTTC. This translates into CASSALAGVNAVETQYF.

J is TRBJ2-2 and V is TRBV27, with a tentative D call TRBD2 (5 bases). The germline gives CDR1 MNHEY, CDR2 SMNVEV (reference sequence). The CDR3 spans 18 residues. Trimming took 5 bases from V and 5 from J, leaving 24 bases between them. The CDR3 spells CASSILTTRPSRTGELFF. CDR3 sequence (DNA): TGTGCCAGCAGTATCCTTACAACTAGACCCAGCCGGACCGGGGAGCTGTTTTTT.

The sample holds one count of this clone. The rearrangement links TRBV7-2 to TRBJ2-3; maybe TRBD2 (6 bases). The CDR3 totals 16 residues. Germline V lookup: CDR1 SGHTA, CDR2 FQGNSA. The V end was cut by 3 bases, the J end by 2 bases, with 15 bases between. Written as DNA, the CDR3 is TGTGCCAGCAGCTTGTTATCGGACTATACCACAGATACGCAGTATTTT. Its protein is CASSLLSDYTTDTQYF.

Written as DNA, the CDR3 is TGTGCCATCAGTGAAGAGGACAGGGGAAACTATGGCTACACCTTC. It encodes CAISEEDRGNYGYTF. The chain joins TRBV10-3 to TRBJ1-2, with 9 bases aligning to TRBD1. Germline-derived CDR1 and CDR2 are ENHRY and SYGVKD. The CDR3 loop spans 15 amino acids. V lost 3 bases and J lost 2; bases outside the gene matches: 4.